This TCR beta chain was profiled in a study of blood T cell repertoires in COVID-19. About the study: COVID-19 samples collected from the United States, Italy and Spain covered acute and convalescent phases. From T cells, B-cell-depleted T cells, or PBMCs came the material, which was cDNA or gDNA.

Authors' methods: How many nucleated cells were present was estimated from reference gene primer amplification. Sequencing was performed with immunoSEQ multiplex PCR; in TCRdb, only in-frame clones are kept and a portion is missing. D and trimming were read from the DNA, whereas the V and J calls and clone size are those reported in that table. The sample holds 70,000 to 100,000 clones; approximately 70% are singletons and the top ten take roughly 25%. The receptor was isolated from a woman aged 60-75 years in a cohort sampled during active or convalescent COVID-19. Input material: peripheral blood.

The CDR3 nucleotides read TGTGCCAGCAGCCTCACCAGTTACGAGCAGTACTTC. This sequence encodes CASSLTSYEQYF. This chain uses TRBV6-6 with TRBJ2-7; no clear D gene. The ends were cut back, 6 bases at V and 4 bases at J, with 10 bases in the middle. The germline V gene has CDR1 MNHNY and CDR2 SVGAGI (reference sequence). The CDR3 extends over 12 amino acids.